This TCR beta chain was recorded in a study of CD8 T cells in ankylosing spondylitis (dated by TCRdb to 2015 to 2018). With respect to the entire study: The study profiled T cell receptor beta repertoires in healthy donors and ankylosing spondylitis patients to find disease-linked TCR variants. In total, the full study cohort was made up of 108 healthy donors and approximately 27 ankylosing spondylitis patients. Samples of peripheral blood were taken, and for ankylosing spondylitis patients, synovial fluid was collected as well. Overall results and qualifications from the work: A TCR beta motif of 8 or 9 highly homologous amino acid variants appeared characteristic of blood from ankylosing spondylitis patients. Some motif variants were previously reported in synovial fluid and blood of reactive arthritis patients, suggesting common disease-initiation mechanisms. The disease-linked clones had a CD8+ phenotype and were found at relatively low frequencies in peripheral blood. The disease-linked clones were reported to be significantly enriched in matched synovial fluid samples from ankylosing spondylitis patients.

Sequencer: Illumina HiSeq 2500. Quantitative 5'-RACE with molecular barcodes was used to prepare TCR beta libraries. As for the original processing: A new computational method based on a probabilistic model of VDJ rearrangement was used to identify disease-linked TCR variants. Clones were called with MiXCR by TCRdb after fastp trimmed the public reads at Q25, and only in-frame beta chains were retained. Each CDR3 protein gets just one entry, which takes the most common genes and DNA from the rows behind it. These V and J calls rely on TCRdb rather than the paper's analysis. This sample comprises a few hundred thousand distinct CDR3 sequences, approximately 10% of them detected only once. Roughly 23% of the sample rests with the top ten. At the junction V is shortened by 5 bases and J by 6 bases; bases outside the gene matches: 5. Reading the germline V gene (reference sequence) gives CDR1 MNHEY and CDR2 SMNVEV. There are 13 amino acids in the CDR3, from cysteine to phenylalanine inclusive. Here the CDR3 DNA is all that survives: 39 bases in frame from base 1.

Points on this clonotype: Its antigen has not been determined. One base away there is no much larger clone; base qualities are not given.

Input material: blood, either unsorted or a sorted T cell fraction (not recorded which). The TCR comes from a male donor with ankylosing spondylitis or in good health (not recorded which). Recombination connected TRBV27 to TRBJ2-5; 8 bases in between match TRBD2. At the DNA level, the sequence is TGTGCCAGCAGTCTCGGACTAGCAAAGACCCAGTACTTC. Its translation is CASSLGLAKTQYF.